The 6 T cell receptor beta chains below come from one sample, sequenced in a study of technical replicates of blood from a few donors. Clones were sequenced by immunoSEQ multiplex PCR, and TCRdb holds only the in-frame ones, with some missing. Here the sample spans approximately 49,000 clones, more than 85% being singletons. Sequencing used PBMCs. Receptors originate from a human donor in good health. Some clones in this sample may be carry-over from other donors' samples.

This clone was recorded a few times. This chain joins TRBV6-6 and TRBJ1-2, with a tentative D call TRBD1 (5 bases). This CDR3 spans 11 amino acids. V was cut by 11 bases and J by 8 bases, with 15 bases left in between. Germline V CDR1 and CDR2: MNHNY, SVGAGI (reference sequence). In nucleotides, the CDR3 is TGTGCCGCGTTCGGGGGGAGCGGCTACACCTTC. Amino acid sequence: CAAFGGSGYTF.

The J gene is TRBJ2-6, the V gene TRBV5-6, with no clear D. CDR3 length: 14 amino acids. V was trimmed by 4 bases and J by 0 bases, leaving 5 bases between them. CDR1 SGHDT and CDR2 YYEEEE come from the germline V gene. CDR3 loop: CASSPLSGANVLTF. CDR3 sequence (DNA): TGTGCCAGCAGCCCCCTCTCTGGGGCCAACGTCCTGACTTTC.

The chain couples TRBV6-5 to TRBJ2-1, with a weak D call TRBD2 (5 bases). This CDR3 is built from 14 residues. CDR1 is MNHEY, CDR2 SVGAGI, per germline. Trimming removed 7 bases from V and 0 bases from J, with 10 bases in between. The CDR3 sequence is CASKQAVSYNEQFF. CDR3 nucleotide sequence: TGTGCCAGCAAGCAAGCGGTCTCCTACAATGAGCAGTTCTTC.

The rearrangement links TRBV7-2 to TRBJ2-2; 8 bases map to TRBD1. The CDR3 covers 15 residues. V was pared by 4 bases and J by 2 bases, with 3 bases of the junction left unmatched. Per germline, CDR1 SGHTA and CDR2 FQGNSA. The CDR3 bases are TGTGCCAGCAGCTCAGGACAGGGAAACACCGGGGAGCTGTTTTTT. This codes for CASSSGQGNTGELFF.

V is TRBV7-3 and J is TRBJ2-7; the D gene is possibly TRBD1 (7 bases). Per the germline V gene, CDR1 is SGHTA and CDR2 is FQGTGA. The CDR3 contains 14 residues. V dropped 1 base and J dropped 9 bases, with 16 bases sitting between them. Here the CDR3 DNA reads TGTGCCAGCAGCTTAATATCGGGCAGGGGGGCGCAGTACTTC. This encodes CASSLISGRGAQYF.

The chain has TRBV5-1 and TRBJ2-1, with 9 bases aligning to TRBD2. The CDR3 runs to 16 residues. Trimming took 3 bases from V and 8 from J; bases not matched to a gene: 12. Germline CDR1 SGHRS, CDR2 YFSETQ. CDR3 in DNA: TGCGCCAGCAGCTCTACTCCGAATAGCGGGAGCCATGAGCAGTTCTTC. As protein: CASSSTPNSGSHEQFF. The full variable domain, in which reference TRBV5-1 and TRBJ2-1 provide the parts outside the CDR3, is KAGVTQTPRYLIKTRGQQVTLSCSPISGHRSVSWYQQTPGQGLQFLFEYFSETQRNKGNFPGRFSGRQFSNSRSEMNVSTLELGDSALYLCASSSTPNSGSHEQFFGPGTRLTVL.